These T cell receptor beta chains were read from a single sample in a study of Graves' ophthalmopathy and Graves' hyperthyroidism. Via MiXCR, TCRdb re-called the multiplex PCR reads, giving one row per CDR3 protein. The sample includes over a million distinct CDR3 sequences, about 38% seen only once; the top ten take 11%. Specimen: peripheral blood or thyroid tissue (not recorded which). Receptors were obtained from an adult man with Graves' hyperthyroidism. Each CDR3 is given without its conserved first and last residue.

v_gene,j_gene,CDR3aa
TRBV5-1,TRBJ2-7,ASSLQHVNYEQY
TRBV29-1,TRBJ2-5,SVVWSSGRVTQY
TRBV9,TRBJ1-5,ASGTGTHQPQH
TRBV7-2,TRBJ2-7,ASSQPGHGNEQY
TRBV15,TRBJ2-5,ATSRSGGLGAETQY
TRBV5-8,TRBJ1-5,ASSGGGDQPQH
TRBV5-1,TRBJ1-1,ASSEGTRELHTEAF
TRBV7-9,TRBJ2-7,AWSVRAGVEQY
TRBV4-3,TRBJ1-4,ASSQGAQSREKLF
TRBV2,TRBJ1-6,ASRTMGDAVSPLH
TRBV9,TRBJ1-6,ASSERGQTNSPLH
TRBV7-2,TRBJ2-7,ASSLGGTGVSYEQY
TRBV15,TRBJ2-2,ATSAQGGGELF
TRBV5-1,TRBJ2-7,ASSPGTISYEQY
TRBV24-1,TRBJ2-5,ATSDWDRGPETQY
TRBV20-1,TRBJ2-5,SAGGGWETQY
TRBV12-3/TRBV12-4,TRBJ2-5,ASSLSLKTQY
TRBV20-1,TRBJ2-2,SATGTRNTGELF
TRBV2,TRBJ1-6,ASSADRHYNSPLH
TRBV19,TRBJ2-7,ASSPKGIHEQY
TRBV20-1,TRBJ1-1,SARGKIQGTTEAF
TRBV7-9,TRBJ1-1,ASSLDTSYMNTEAF
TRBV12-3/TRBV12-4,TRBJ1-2,ASSYMGKGDGYT
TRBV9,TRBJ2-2,ASSVVPAGGRGTGELF
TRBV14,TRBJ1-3,ASSQDPVYGSGNTIY
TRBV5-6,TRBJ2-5,ASSLVPQDGFQETQY
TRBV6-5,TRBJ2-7,ASRTGISYEQY
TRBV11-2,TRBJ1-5,ASSLGRDLQETQH
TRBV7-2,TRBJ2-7,ASNRQGSHEQY
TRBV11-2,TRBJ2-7,ASSLALGTDEQY
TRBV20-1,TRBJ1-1,SARRARGGAGEAF
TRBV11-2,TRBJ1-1,ASSFQTGKTNTEAF
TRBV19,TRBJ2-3,AMYLRGGHKKVVLRDTQY